This TCR beta chain emerged from a study of T cells expressing NK-cell markers. Overall study: Sorted CD3+CD56+NKG2C+, CD3+CD56+NKG2C- and CD3+CD56-NKG2C+ T cells supplied TCR beta repertoires. Seven of the eight sequenced donors were classified as HCMV-seropositive, and one was classified as seronegative.

This CDR3 comprises 14 residues. TCRdb re-analyzed the 5' RACE reads; it lists each CDR3 protein once, without DNA. Its listing shows 500,000 or so distinct CDR3 sequences. Broader study findings: A handful of donors showed these clonotypes also leading the CD3+CD56-NKG2C+ fraction. The share of CD8+ T cells held by dominant NKG2C+ clonotypes was about 1.0-7.5% in several donors.

For this clonotype: Its antigen remains unknown.

Sequenced sample: blood T cells: a sorted CD56 or NKG2C T cell subset, CD4+ or CD8+ T cells, or bulk PBMC T cells (not recorded which). This chain uses TRBV12-3 or TRBV12-4 with TRBJ1-4; checking the TCRdb D call of TRBD1 is not possible without DNA. This sequence originates from a young man in good health. CDR3 residues: CASSATGTNEKLFF.